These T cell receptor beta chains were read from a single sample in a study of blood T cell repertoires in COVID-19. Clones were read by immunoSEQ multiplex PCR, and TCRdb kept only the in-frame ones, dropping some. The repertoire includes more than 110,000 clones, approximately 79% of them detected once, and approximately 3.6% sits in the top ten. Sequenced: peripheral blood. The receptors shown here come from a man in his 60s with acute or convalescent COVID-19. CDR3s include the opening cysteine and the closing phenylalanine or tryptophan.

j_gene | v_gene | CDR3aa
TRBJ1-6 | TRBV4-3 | CASSPQGAENSPLHF
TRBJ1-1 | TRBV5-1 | CASSRNSGTMNTEAFF
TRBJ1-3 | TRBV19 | CASNAEGGSGNTIYF
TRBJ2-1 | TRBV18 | CASSTSGTANEQFF
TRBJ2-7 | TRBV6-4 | CASSVREGDEQYF
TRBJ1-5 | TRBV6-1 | CASSEPDRASQPQHF
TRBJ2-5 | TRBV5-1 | CASSFSAVSKQETQYF
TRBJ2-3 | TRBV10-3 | CAIIRTGGVRDTQYF
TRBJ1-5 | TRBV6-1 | CASSEIWEQGFNQPQHF
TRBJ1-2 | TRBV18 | CASSPGRDYGYTF
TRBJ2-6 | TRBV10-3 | CAISDRLGGANVLTF
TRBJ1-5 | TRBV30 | CAWSTGGPFNQPQHF
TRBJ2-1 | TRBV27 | CASRDTGDNEQFF
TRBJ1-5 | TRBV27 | CASSLGTGDQPQHF
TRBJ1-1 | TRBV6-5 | CASSPGQGAGEAFF
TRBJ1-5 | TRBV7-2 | CASSRGGGAGQPQHF
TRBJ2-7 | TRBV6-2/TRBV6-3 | CASSYRAGVSYEQYF
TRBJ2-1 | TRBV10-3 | CAIRPEDNNEQFF
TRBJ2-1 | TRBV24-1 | CATRPGGSNEQFF
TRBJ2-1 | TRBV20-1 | CSQGVDEQFF
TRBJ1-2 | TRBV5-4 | CASSLGILAGPNYGYTF
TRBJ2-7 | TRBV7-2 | CASSFTSGGYEQYF
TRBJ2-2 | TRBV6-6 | CASSYGQGGTGELFF
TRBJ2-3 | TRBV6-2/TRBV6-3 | CASSYSRTSGHTDTQYF
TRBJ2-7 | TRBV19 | CASSENSGTGEQYF
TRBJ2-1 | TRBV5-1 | CASSLERGRIEQFF
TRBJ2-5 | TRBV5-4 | CASSPNTGTSGLKTQYF
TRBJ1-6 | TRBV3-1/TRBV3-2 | CASSQDLRVDGWELDSPLHF
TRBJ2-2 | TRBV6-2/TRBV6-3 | CASSWRTGVAGELFF
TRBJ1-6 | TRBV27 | CASSPQGAESPLHF
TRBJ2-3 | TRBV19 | CASTREDTQYF
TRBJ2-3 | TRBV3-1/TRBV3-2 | CASSQLGGGTDTQYF
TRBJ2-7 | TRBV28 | CASSPPGQGIGYEQYF
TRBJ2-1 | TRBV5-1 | CASSLELLAEQFF